Included here is one T cell receptor beta chain sequence, with context. The antigen is undetermined. This specimen belongs to a study of cytomegalovirus exposure and HLA in healthy donors. Study-wide points: Researchers reported in a later analysis that a missense DCLRE1C variant was tied to TCR beta V- and J-gene trimming. A later analysis reported that several of the most significant clusters appeared to be linked to common viral pathogens, among them Epstein-Barr virus.

The PCR employed 60 Vbeta primers together with 13 Jbeta primers. The method was immunoSEQ multiplex PCR; TCRdb's version includes in-frame clones alone and lacks a portion of them. The sample gives fewer than 90,000 clones, around 76% of which show up once; roughly 9.1% is in the top ten. Input material: PBMCs. The clonotype originates from a man aged 25-40 years in good health and CMV-seropositive.

The CDR3 DNA is TGCGCCAGCAGCTTGGGGGGGACAGGGGCCCATAATTCACCCCTCCACTTT. Its translation: CASSLGGTGAHNSPLHF. V usage is TRBV5-1 and J usage is TRBJ1-6; 10 bases agree with TRBD1. The germline V gene encodes CDR1 SGHRS and CDR2 YFSETQ. This CDR3 comprises 17 residues. The J segment lost 5 bases and the V segment lost 0 bases, leaving 5 bases of the junction unmatched.